This T cell receptor beta chain was profiled in a study of blood T cell repertoires in COVID-19. In the study overall: T cells, B-cell-depleted T cells, or PBMCs provided the cDNA or gDNA that served as material.

Sequencing used immunoSEQ multiplex PCR; TCRdb keeps in-frame clones, though not all of them. The sample carries approximately 230,000 clones, around 82% recorded once. V was cut by 6 bases and J by 4 bases, with 7 bases left in between. The CDR3 length is 12 residues. Germline CDR1 reads SEHNR; CDR2 reads FQNEAQ (reference sequence). The V gene is TRBV7-9, the J gene TRBJ1-3; D uncertain. The sequence was collected from a woman aged 80 or over with active or convalescent COVID-19. Sequencing used peripheral blood. CDR3 sequence: CASSSGGNTIYF. The CDR3 DNA reads TGTGCCAGCAGTAGCGGGGGAAACACCATATATTTT.